This passage covers 17 T cell receptor beta chains from one sample sequenced in a study of PD-1 blockade in classical Hodgkin lymphoma. TCRdb keeps only in-frame clones here, not all; method: immunoSEQ multiplex PCR. Of roughly 68,000 clones in the sample, nearly 95% were seen once. As to time point: newly diagnosed, previously untreated cHL patient sample. The sample was peripheral blood mononuclear cells (PBMCs). The receptors stem from a human donor with classical Hodgkin lymphoma.

V gene TRBV18 combines with J gene TRBJ1-3; 9 nucleotides agree with TRBD1. V was pared by 6 bases and J by 4 bases, with 7 bases of the junction left unmatched. In germline, CDR1 is KGHSH, CDR2 LQKENI. CDR3 length: 15 amino acids. CDR3 in amino acids: CASSLQGAKGNTIYF. DNA for the CDR3: TGTGCCAGCTCTCTACAGGGGGCAAAAGGAAACACCATATATTTT.

The gene calls are TRBV4-2 and TRBJ1-3, with 7 bases identical to TRBD1. The ends lost 4 bases at V and 7 bases at J; junction bases unmatched: 13. CDR1 is LGHNA, CDR2 YNFKEQ, per germline. The CDR3 loop spans 16 amino acids. Here the CDR3 reads CASSPKTTGLLNTIYF. Written as DNA, the CDR3 is TGTGCCAGCAGCCCTAAAACGACAGGGCTTTTGAACACCATATATTTT.

The CDR3 here is CASSTTGTTNEKLFF. The CDR3 DNA sequence: TGTGCCAGTAGTACCACCGGGACAACTAATGAAAAACTGTTTTTT. The V call is TRBV19, the J call TRBJ1-4; D is undetermined. The CDR3 is 15 residues long. V was clipped by 4 bases and J by 0 bases, with 9 bases between them. Germline CDR1 is LNHDA and CDR2 is SQIVND (reference sequence).

V gene TRBV5-1 combines with J gene TRBJ1-4; D unresolved. V lost 6 bases, J lost 4 bases, and 16 bases lay in between. Germline-derived CDR1 and CDR2 are SGHRS and YFSETQ. This CDR3 is built from 15 residues. CDR3 sequence: CASTRSRRSNEKLFF. The CDR3 region has the DNA TGCGCCAGCACCCGCAGCCGTCGTAGTAATGAAAAACTGTTTTTT.

V gene TRBV30 combines with J gene TRBJ2-7; TRBD2 matches at 7 bases. CDR1 is GTSNPN and CDR2 is SVGIG in the germline V gene (reference sequence). Trimming took 2 bases from V and 3 from J; bases not matched to a gene: 1. This CDR3 has 12 amino acids. CDR3 sequence (DNA): TGTGCCTGGAGTACGGGGGGCTACGAGCAGTACTTC. This codes for CAWSTGGYEQYF.

This chain joins TRBV5-6 and TRBJ2-5; 9 nucleotides align to TRBD2. After removal of 3 bases from V and 5 bases from J, the junction contained 5 bases not matched to a gene. Per germline, CDR1 SGHDT and CDR2 YYEEEE. The CDR3 runs to 14 residues. CDR3 sequence reads: CASSYIAGAETQYF. The CDR3 DNA is TGTGCCAGCAGCTATATAGCGGGGGCTGAGACCCAGTACTTC.

The chain employs TRBV9 and TRBJ2-7; 11 nucleotides match TRBD1. CDR3 length: 14 amino acids. Trimming took 3 bases from V and 3 from J; bases not matched to a gene: 2. CDR1 and CDR2 from the germline V gene are SGDLS and YYNGEE. This CDR3 is CASSAGTGGYEQYF. The CDR3 DNA reads as TGTGCCAGCAGCGCCGGGACAGGGGGCTACGAGCAGTACTTC.

The chain combines TRBV13 with TRBJ2-2; D unresolved. V was clipped by 5 bases and J by 0 bases, with 13 bases between them. Germline V lookup: CDR1 PRHDT, CDR2 FYEKMQ (reference sequence). The CDR3 length is 16 residues. The CDR3 bases are TGTGCCAGCAGCCTATTTGGAAACGCGAACACCGGGGAGCTGTTTTTT. Protein product: CASSLFGNANTGELFF.

The rearrangement uses TRBV6-1 and TRBJ2-2; possible D gene TRBD1, 5 bases. The V gene's germline CDR1 is MNHNS and CDR2 SASEGT. This CDR3 contains 15 residues. V was cut by 5 bases and J by 0 bases, with 10 bases left in between. CDR3 protein: CASSSQTANTGELFF. In DNA, the CDR3 is TGTGCCAGCAGTTCCCAGACAGCGAACACCGGGGAGCTGTTTTTT.

The chain has TRBV16 and TRBJ2-2; 7 bases are a match to TRBD1. The germline gives CDR1 KGHSY, CDR2 FQNENV. The CDR3 is made up of 14 amino acids. V dropped 4 bases and J dropped 4; count of bases not matched to a gene: 3. The CDR3 spells CASSRQGRTGELFF. As DNA, the CDR3 is TGTGCCAGCAGCCGACAGGGACGCACCGGGGAGCTGTTTTTT.

The genes are TRBV2 and TRBJ1-1; 7 bases line up with TRBD1. The CDR3 totals 13 residues. The ends lost 2 bases at V and 4 bases at J; junction bases unmatched: 1. The germline CDR1 and CDR2 sequences are SNHLY and FYNNEI. The CDR3: CASSERGPTEAFF. The DNA for the CDR3 is TGTGCCAGCAGTGAAAGGGGGCCCACTGAAGCTTTCTTT. The full variable domain, rest sourced from reference TRBV2 and TRBJ1-1, is EPEVTQTPSHQVTQMGQEVILRCVPISNHLYFYWYRQILGQKVEFLVSFYNNEISEKSEIFDDQFSVERPDGSNFTLKIRSTKLEDSAMYFCASSERGPTEAFFGQGTRLTVV.

The CDR3 here is CASSLVAGSYEQYF. CDR3 nucleotide sequence: TGTGCCAGCAGCTTAGTGGCGGGATCCTACGAGCAGTACTTC. The gene calls are TRBV11-2 and TRBJ2-7; D may be TRBD2 (6 bases). Germline CDR1 SGHAT, CDR2 FQNNGV. Deletions cut 1 base from V and 1 base from J, with 8 bases between. The CDR3 has 14 amino acids.

This CDR3 reads CASSDSRGELFF. The CDR3 DNA is TGTGCCAGCAGTGACTCGAGAGGGGAGCTGTTTTTT. This chain connects TRBV6-4 to TRBJ2-2; D gene uncertain. Trimming removed 0 bases from V and 8 bases from J, with 4 bases in between. The CDR3 runs to 12 residues. Per the germline V gene, CDR1 is MRHNA and CDR2 is SNTAGT.

The V gene is TRBV2, the J gene TRBJ1-2, with a tentative D call TRBD1 (6 bases). This CDR3 comprises 16 residues. Germline-derived CDR1 and CDR2 are SNHLY and FYNNEI. V lost 2 bases and J 2 bases, leaving 15 bases between the germline ends. CDR3 coding DNA: TGTGCCAGCAGTGAAAGGGAACTAACAGGGAACTATGGCTACACCTTC. It translates to CASSERELTGNYGYTF. Variable domain in full (rest from reference TRBV2 and TRBJ1-2): EPEVTQTPSHQVTQMGQEVILRCVPISNHLYFYWYRQILGQKVEFLVSFYNNEISEKSEIFDDQFSVERPDGSNFTLKIRSTKLEDSAMYFCASSERELTGNYGYTFGSGTRLTVV.

This chain links TRBV5-1 with TRBJ1-2; D unresolved. V was shortened by 4 bases and J by 3 bases, with 19 bases between the two germline ends. The CDR3 contains 16 residues. Germline assignment: CDR1 SGHRS and CDR2 YFSETQ. CDR3 in amino acids: CASSPRAAKLYYGYTF. CDR3 bases: TGCGCCAGCAGCCCGAGGGCAGCAAAGCTCTACTATGGCTACACCTTC.

The chain has TRBV28 and TRBJ1-2; no clear D gene. V was clipped by 4 bases and J by 9 bases, with 6 bases between them. Germline V lookup: CDR1 MDHEN, CDR2 SYDVKM. This CDR3 spans 10 amino acids. In DNA form, the CDR3 reads TGTGCCAGCAGTTCCGGGAGCTACACCTTC. It codes for CASSSGSYTF.

This rearrangement joins TRBV5-1 to TRBJ2-7; D not certain. The ends were cut back, 0 bases at V and 2 bases at J, with 6 bases in the middle. The CDR3 sequence is 13 residues long. Germline V gene data show CDR1 as SGHRS and CDR2 as YFSETQ. CDR3 residues: CASSLDNPYEQYF. DNA for the CDR3: TGCGCCAGCAGCTTGGACAATCCCTACGAGCAGTACTTC.